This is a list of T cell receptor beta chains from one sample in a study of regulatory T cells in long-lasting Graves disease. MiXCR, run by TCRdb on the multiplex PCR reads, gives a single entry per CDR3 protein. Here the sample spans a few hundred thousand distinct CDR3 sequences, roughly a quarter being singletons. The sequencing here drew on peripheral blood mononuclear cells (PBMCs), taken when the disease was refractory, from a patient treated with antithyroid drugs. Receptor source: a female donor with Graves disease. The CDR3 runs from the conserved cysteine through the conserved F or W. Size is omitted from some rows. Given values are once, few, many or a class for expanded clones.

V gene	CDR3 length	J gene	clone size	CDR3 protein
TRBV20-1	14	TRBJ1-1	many	CSAREHGINTEAFF
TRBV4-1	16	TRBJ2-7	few	CASSPPGLAVAYEQYF
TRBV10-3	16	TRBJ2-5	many	CAISGKGLAGEETQYF
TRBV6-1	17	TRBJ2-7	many	CASRPKGSGQKLYEQYF
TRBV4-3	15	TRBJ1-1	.	CASSQALRMNTEAFF
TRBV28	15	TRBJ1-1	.	CASSSPRQARKEAFF
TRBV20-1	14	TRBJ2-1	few	CSARDGTTRNEQFF
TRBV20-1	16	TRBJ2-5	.	CRGLSVAGVLPETQYF
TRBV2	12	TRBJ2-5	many	CASEREGETQYF
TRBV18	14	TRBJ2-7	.	CASSPGQRLSEQYF
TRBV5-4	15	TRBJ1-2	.	CASSVGGQINYGYTF
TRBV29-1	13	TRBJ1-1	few	CSVESQGAMNAFF
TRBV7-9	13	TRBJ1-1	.	CASSPSATGGAFF
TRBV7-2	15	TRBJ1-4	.	CASSPRQGTNEKLFF
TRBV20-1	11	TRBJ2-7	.	CSATNSYEQYF
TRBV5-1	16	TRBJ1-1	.	CASSLVGGYENTEAFF
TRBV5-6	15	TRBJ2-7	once	CASSPGWGQGYEQYF
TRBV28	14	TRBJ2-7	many	CASSSPQGGNEQYF
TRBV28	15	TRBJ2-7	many	CASSQGLGYLYEQYF
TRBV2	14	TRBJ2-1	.	CASRVSSGYNEQFF
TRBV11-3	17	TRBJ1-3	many	CASSFVGGPMAGNTIYF
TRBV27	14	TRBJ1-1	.	CASSSTNGNTEAFF
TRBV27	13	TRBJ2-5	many	CASKIRVSETQYF
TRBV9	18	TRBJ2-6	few	CASSARLAGDSGANVLTF
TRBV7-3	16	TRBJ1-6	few	CASSLEPSGGGSPLHF
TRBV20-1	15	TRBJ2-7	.	CSAQRGTSSSYEQYF
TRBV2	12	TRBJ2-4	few	CASSGSPDIQYF
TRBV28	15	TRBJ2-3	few	CASSLFSGSTDTQYF
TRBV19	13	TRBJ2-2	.	CASTSSRTGELFF
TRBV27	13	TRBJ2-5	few	CASSYTGVETQYF
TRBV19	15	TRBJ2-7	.	CASSIDLSASYEQYF
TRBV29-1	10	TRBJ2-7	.	CSVQGLEQYF
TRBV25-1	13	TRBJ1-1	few	CASSETGDAEAFF
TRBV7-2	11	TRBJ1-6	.	CASSTGSPLHF
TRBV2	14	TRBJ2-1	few	CASSLTGVQETQFF
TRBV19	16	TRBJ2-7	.	CASSLFAGQKTYEQYF
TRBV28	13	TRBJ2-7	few	CASSLNSISEQYF
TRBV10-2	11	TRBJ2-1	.	CASSDRGEQFF
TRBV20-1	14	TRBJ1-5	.	CSATSGDNGQPQHF
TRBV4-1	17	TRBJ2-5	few	CASSQDQLAGTQETQYF
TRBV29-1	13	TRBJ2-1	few	CSERPGQGHEQFF
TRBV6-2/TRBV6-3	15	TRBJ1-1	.	CASSYFAAANTEAFF